The rows below give T cell receptor beta chains drawn from one sample of a study of Ad26.COV2.S vaccination and SARS-CoV-2 variants. The repertoire was sequenced with immunoSEQ multiplex PCR; TCRdb's copy has only in-frame clones and lacks some. The sample records 440,000 or so clones, 70% to 90% being singletons. This specimen was peripheral blood, taken in a trial of Ad26.COV2.S vaccine versus placebo. Receptors originate from a person between 18 and 59 years old who received the Ad26.COV2.S COVID-19 vaccine or a placebo. CDR3s include the opening cysteine and the closing phenylalanine or tryptophan. The D gene is left open where the match is weak. The size field is filled for only some rows; it gives once, few, many or a size class.

>-|TRBV6-5|-|TRBJ1-2
TGTGCCAGCAGCCAGATAAACTATGGCTACACCTTC
CASSQINYGYTF
>-|TRBV7-2|TRBD1|TRBJ2-5
TGTGCCAGCAGCCAAGGGACAGTTAGAGAGACCCAGTACTTC
CASSQGTVRETQYF
>-|TRBV5-6|-|TRBJ2-6
TGTGCCAGCAGCTTGGTACAGGTGTACGGGGCCAACGTCCTGACTTTC
CASSLVQVYGANVLTF
>-|TRBV6-6|TRBD2|TRBJ2-1
TGTGCCAGCAGTTACTCGAAATCTAGCGGGCTCATTGAGCAGTTCTTC
CASSYSKSSGLIEQFF
>-|TRBV28|TRBD2|TRBJ2-3
TGTGCCAGCAGTTCCGGACTAGCGGGAGTAGTTACAGATACGCAGTATTTT
CASSSGLAGVVTDTQYF
>-|TRBV5-4|TRBD1|TRBJ2-2
TGTGCCAGCAGCCCGACAGGGGTCACCGGGGAGCTGTTTTTT
CASSPTGVTGELFF
>-|TRBV2|-|TRBJ1-3
TGTGCCAGCAAGGCAGAACTCTCTGGAAACACCATATATTTT
CASKAELSGNTIYF
>-|TRBV11-3|-|TRBJ2-6
TGTGCCAGCAGCTTAGGCCCCTCTGGGAAGGTCCTCTCTGGGGCCAACGTCCTGACTTTC
CASSLGPSGKVLSGANVLTF
>-|TRBV19|TRBD2|TRBJ2-1
TGTGCCAGTAGTATTAAGCTAGCGGGAGGGCCCGAAGGTGAGCAGTTCTTC
CASSIKLAGGPEGEQFF
>-|TRBV30|-|TRBJ1-3
TGTGCCTGGAGTGTACAGCTAGGGGCTGGAAACACCATATATTTT
CAWSVQLGAGNTIYF
>once|TRBV7-2|TRBD2|TRBJ2-1
TGTGCCAGCAGCTTAGTGGGGACTAGCGGCGATGAGCAGTTCTTC
CASSLVGTSGDEQFF
>-|TRBV4-3|-|TRBJ1-2
TGCGCCAGCAGCCAAGGAGGGTGGGACAATTATGGCTACACCTTC
CASSQGGWDNYGYTF
>few|TRBV5-1|-|TRBJ2-5
TGCGCCAGCAGCTTGGCCATATGGGGCCAAGAGACCCAGTACTTC
CASSLAIWGQETQYF
>once|TRBV6-2/TRBV6-3|TRBD1|TRBJ1-5
TGTGCCAGCAGCCCAAACGCCGGGACAGGGGGCAATCAGCCCCAGCATTTT
CASSPNAGTGGNQPQHF
>-|TRBV5-4|-|TRBJ1-1
TGTGCCAGCAGCCCGGAGGCAAACACTGAAGCTTTCTTT
CASSPEANTEAFF
>-|TRBV15|-|TRBJ1-4
TGTGCCACCAGCCCAGGAAGGCGGCAGGATAATGAAAAACTGTTTTTT
CATSPGRRQDNEKLFF
>-|TRBV19|-|TRBJ1-5
TGTGCCAGTAGGAGCCTTGGGGGGGCGCAGGCCAATCAGCCCCAGCATTTT
CASRSLGGAQANQPQHF
>-|TRBV27|-|TRBJ2-1
TGTGCCAGCAGCCCAGGAAATTCCTACAATGAGCAGTTCTTC
CASSPGNSYNEQFF
>-|TRBV7-6|-|TRBJ2-1
TGTGCCAGCAGCCCTCGGAAGGGCTCCGCGAATGAGCAGTTCTTC
CASSPRKGSANEQFF
>-|TRBV7-9|TRBD1|TRBJ1-2
TGTGCCAGCAGTTCCGGGACAGGGTCATTTTCCGACTATGGCTACACCTTC
CASSSGTGSFSDYGYTF
>-|TRBV5-1|TRBD1|TRBJ2-2
TGCGCCAGCAGCTTGGTATTGGGGACAGCCAACACCGGGGAGCTGTTTTTT
CASSLVLGTANTGELFF
>-|TRBV4-1|-|TRBJ2-7
TGCGCCAGCAGCCAAGAATACCGAATGGCCTACGAGCAGTACTTC
CASSQEYRMAYEQYF
>once|TRBV12-3/TRBV12-4|-|TRBJ2-1
TGTGCCAGCAGTTTTGAGGGCTACAATGAGCAGTTCTTC
CASSFEGYNEQFF
>-|TRBV6-5|TRBD2|TRBJ2-7
TGTGCCAGCAGGGGAGCGGGGGGACCCTACGAGCAGTACTTC
CASRGAGGPYEQYF
>-|TRBV11-2|-|TRBJ1-1
TGTGCCAGCAGCACGCCTACCTTAAGGGAAGCTTTCTTT
CASSTPTLREAFF
>-|TRBV18|-|TRBJ2-2
TGTGCCAGCTCACCCCGATGGGGTAGGTCCGGGGAGCTGTTTTTT
CASSPRWGRSGELFF
>-|TRBV10-1|TRBD1|TRBJ2-7
TGCGCCAGCAGTGATTCAGGGGGCCTTAAACCTCCGAGCTCCTACGAGCAGTACTTC
CASSDSGGLKPPSSYEQYF
>-|TRBV6-6|-|TRBJ1-5
TGTGCCAGCAGTCCTAGCCGGACGGTGTATAGCAATCAGCCCCAGCATTTT
CASSPSRTVYSNQPQHF
>few|TRBV19|TRBD1|TRBJ2-1
TGTGCCAGTAGTACCATCGGGACAGGGGATTACAATGAGCAGTTCTTC
CASSTIGTGDYNEQFF
>once|TRBV13|-|TRBJ1-3
TGTGCCACCCGGCGGCAGGGTCCATCTAAGGCTGGAAACACCATATATTTT
CATRRQGPSKAGNTIYF
>-|TRBV6-5|-|TRBJ1-1
TGTGCCAGCAGTTCTCAGGGAATGAACACTGAAGCTTTCTTT
CASSSQGMNTEAFF
>-|TRBV4-1|TRBD1|TRBJ1-3
TGCGCCAGCAGCCAAGGCCCGGGACAGATCTTCTCTGGAAACACCATATATTTT
CASSQGPGQIFSGNTIYF
>-|TRBV2|TRBD1|TRBJ1-6
TGTGCCAGCAACAACGGACAGGGCACAATGAATTCACCCCTCCACTTT
CASNNGQGTMNSPLHF
>-|TRBV5-8|-|TRBJ1-2
TGTGCCAGCCCAGGGTATTATGGCTACACCTTC
CASPGYYGYTF
>-|TRBV5-6|TRBD1|TRBJ2-7
TGTGCCAGCAGCTTGGCCGGGACAGCACCCTACGAGCAGTACTTC
CASSLAGTAPYEQYF
>-|TRBV4-2|TRBD1|TRBJ2-7
TGTGCCAGCAGCCAAGGACCCAGTGGGACAGGGGGCGGCTACGAGCAGTACTTC
CASSQGPSGTGGGYEQYF
>few|TRBV18|-|TRBJ1-3
TGTGCCAGCTCACCAGACAGGTCCAGCTCTGGAAACACCATATATTTT
CASSPDRSSSGNTIYF
>-|TRBV4-1|TRBD1|TRBJ2-2
TGCGCCAGCAGCCAATTTGGCAGGGGGAAGGACGGGGAGCTGTTTTTT
CASSQFGRGKDGELFF
>few|TRBV6-5|TRBD1|TRBJ2-1
TGTGCCAGCAGTTACCTGGACAGGGGGTTCAATGAGCAGTTCTTC
CASSYLDRGFNEQFF
>once|TRBV7-9|-|TRBJ1-1
TGTGCCAGCTGTCTTGGAACGGACACTGAAGCTTTCTTT
CASCLGTDTEAFF
>-|TRBV19|-|TRBJ2-2
TGTGCCAGTAGTATAGACCACGGATTCAGAAACACCGGGGAGCTGTTTTTT
CASSIDHGFRNTGELFF
>-|TRBV6-5|-|TRBJ2-3
TGTGCCAGCAGTTACTCGGGAATCTTCACAGATACGCAGTATTTT
CASSYSGIFTDTQYF
>-|TRBV6-2/TRBV6-3|-|TRBJ2-7
TGTGCCAGCAGTTACGAGTTAGCGGCCTACGAGCAGTACTTC
CASSYELAAYEQYF
>-|TRBV4-2|-|TRBJ2-3
TGTGCCAGCAGCCAAGATGAAATGGGGTTAGATACGCAGTATTTT
CASSQDEMGLDTQYF
>-|TRBV9|-|TRBJ1-1
TGTGCCAGCAGCGCTCCTGGCACTGAAGCTTTCTTT
CASSAPGTEAFF
>once|TRBV5-6|-|TRBJ1-1
TGTGCCAGCAGCTACACCTGGAACACTGAAGCTTTCTTT
CASSYTWNTEAFF